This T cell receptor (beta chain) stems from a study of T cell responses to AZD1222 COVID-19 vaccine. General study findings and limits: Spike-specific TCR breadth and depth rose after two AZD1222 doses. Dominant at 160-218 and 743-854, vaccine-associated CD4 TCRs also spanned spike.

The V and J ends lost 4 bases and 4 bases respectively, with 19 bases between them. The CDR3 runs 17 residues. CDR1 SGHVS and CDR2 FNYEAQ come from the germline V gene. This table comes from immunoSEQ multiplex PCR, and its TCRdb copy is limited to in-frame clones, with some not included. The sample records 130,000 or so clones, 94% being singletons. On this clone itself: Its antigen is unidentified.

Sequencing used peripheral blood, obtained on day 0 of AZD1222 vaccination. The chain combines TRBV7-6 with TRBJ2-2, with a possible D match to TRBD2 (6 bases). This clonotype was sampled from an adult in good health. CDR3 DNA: TGTGCCAGCAGCTGGAGGCCCGCCGGGAGTTCCACCGGGGAGCTGTTTTTT. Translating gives CASSWRPAGSSTGELFF.